The subject of this entry is one TCR beta chain. No cognate antigen has been identified for it. Base qualities are not at hand, and no much larger clone is one base apart. TCRbeta CDR3 regions were amplified from genomic DNA using the immunoSEQ Assay, a bias-controlled multiplex PCR. On the authors' methods: The number of nucleated cells in each sample was estimated by amplification of reference gene primers within the assay. Sequence reads were collapsed and filtered to measure the absolute abundance of every unique TCRbeta CDR3 rearrangement. Productive Simpson clonality was computed per sample as the square root of Simpson's diversity index over productive rearrangements. TCRdb stores this immuneACCESS table with in-frame sequences only. Part of the clones is absent; in the studies checked, under half of the shortfall reflects unresolved V genes, and no reason is known for the rest. Clonal size and the V and J genes are those of that table, whereas D and trimming came from the DNA. The sample data list around 300,000 clones, and around 90% of these were observed just once. The ten largest clones take up approximately 0.94% of the sample.

Another Seattle source contributed samples from volunteer blood donors who had recovered from COVID-19. Whole blood was collected in K2EDTA tubes by collaborating institutions according to the institutions' own protocols. For TCRbeta analysis, collaborator samples were shipped as frozen whole blood, as isolated PBMCs, or as DNA extracted from either sample type. The sample belongs to a study of blood T cell repertoires in COVID-19 (dated by TCRdb to the early 2020s). Turning to the overall study: The collaborator samples originated in the United States, Italy and Spain and spanned the acute and convalescent phases of COVID-19. The material from the prospective study consisted of cDNA or gDNA derived from T cells, B-cell-depleted T cells, or PBMCs. The dataset comprised deeply sampled blood TCRbeta repertoires from subjects exposed to, actively infected with, or recovered from COVID-19. The repertoires were released in a freely available public database intended as a resource for research on the immune response to SARS-CoV-2. Samples came from the ongoing ImmuneRACE study (first 160 participants) plus 1,254 subjects from 6 global collaborators. The sample metadata nearly always contained a de-identified subject ID, COVID-19 status, age in years and sex. HLA class I and class II types, where available, came from metadata supplied by the sample provider rather than from assay-based typing. The paper's findings and limits, for the study overall: How much clinical and demographic metadata was included differed by source and by participant, and the metadata was provided uncurated.

Sequencing was carried out using peripheral blood. The origin of this receptor is a woman aged 40 to 50 who had recovered from COVID-19.

The sequenced DNA: TGCAGTGCTAGTGGTCTAGCGGGAGGCTACGAGCAGTACTTC. It translates to CSASGLAGGYEQYF. The chain employs TRBV20-1 and TRBJ2-7; a stretch of 11 junction bases matches TRBD2. V is cut back by 3 bases and J by 3 bases, with 4 bases in the junction unmatched. The CDR1 and CDR2 encoded by the germline V gene (reference sequence) are DFQATT and SNEGSKA. Inclusive of the bounding cysteine and phenylalanine, the CDR3 is 14 residues long. Just the 42-base CDR3 DNA is kept, in frame starting at base 1.